Below, 23 T cell receptor beta chains from the same sample are listed, as sequenced in a study. MiXCR, applied by TCRdb to the RT-PCR reads, yields one record per CDR3 protein. The repertoire holds more than 550,000 distinct CDR3 sequences, with about 14% as singletons. What was sequenced was memory CD4+ T cells from blood. The receptors were sampled from a female donor in good health, serving as a healthy control.

This clonotype was detected ten times or more. The chain is built from TRBV5-1 and TRBJ2-7; a weak D match, TRBD2 (5 bases). The V gene's germline CDR1 is SGHRS and CDR2 YFSETQ. The CDR3 loop spans 14 amino acids. Trimming shortened V by 0 bases and J by 3 bases, and 10 bases separated the two germline ends. CDR3 protein: CASSLGRGNYEQYF. CDR3 nucleotide sequence: TGCGCCAGCAGCTTGGGACGGGGAAACTACGAGCAGTACTTC. The full variable domain, in which reference TRBV5-1 and TRBJ2-7 provide the parts outside the CDR3, is KAGVTQTPRYLIKTRGQQVTLSCSPISGHRSVSWYQQTPGQGLQFLFEYFSETQRNKGNFPGRFSGRQFSNSRSEMNVSTLELGDSALYLCASSLGRGNYEQYFGPGTRLTVT.

This clonotype was observed a few times. The J gene is TRBJ2-1, the V gene TRBV15, with TRBD1 matching 11 bases. CDR1 LNHNV and CDR2 YYDKDF come from the germline V gene (reference sequence). The CDR3 is 15 residues long. V shed 1 base and J 10 bases; nucleotides not matched to a gene: 6. The CDR3 DNA reads TGTGCCACCAGCAGAGGCGGACAGGGGGCGGGGGAGCAGTTCTTC. Encoded protein: CATSRGGQGAGEQFF.

This clonotype was picked up many times. The chain is built from TRBV5-1 and TRBJ1-2, with TRBD1 as a possible D gene (6 bases). The germline gives CDR1 SGHRS, CDR2 YFSETQ. V shed 0 bases and J shed 2 bases, with 8 bases lying between them. The CDR3 is 14 amino acids. The CDR3 nucleotides read TGCGCCAGCAGCTTGGAAGGACAGAACTATGGCTACACCTTC. This translates into CASSLEGQNYGYTF. Combining the CDR3 with reference TRBV5-1 and TRBJ1-2 gives the whole variable domain KAGVTQTPRYLIKTRGQQVTLSCSPISGHRSVSWYQQTPGQGLQFLFEYFSETQRNKGNFPGRFSGRQFSNSRSEMNVSTLELGDSALYLCASSLEGQNYGYTFGSGTRLTVV.

The chain has TRBV6-1 and TRBJ2-2, with TRBD1 matching over 10 bases. The CDR3 covers 15 residues. Per germline, CDR1 MNHNS and CDR2 SASEGT. V gave up 3 bases and J gave up 4 bases; unmatched junction bases: 2. The CDR3 coding sequence is TGTGCCAGCAGTGAGGGACAGGGGCCCACCGGGGAGCTGTTTTTT. Its protein is CASSEGQGPTGELFF.

In this sample, this clonotype turned up many times. The rearrangement joins TRBV12-3 or TRBV12-4 to TRBJ1-5; the D gene is possibly TRBD1 (6 bases). Deletions cut 1 base from V and 4 bases from J, with 8 bases between. The CDR3 has 14 amino acids. CDR3 DNA sequence: TGTGCCAGCAGTTTAGTTACAGGGAATCAGCCCCAGCATTTT. Its protein product is CASSLVTGNQPQHF.

The chain has TRBV19 and TRBJ2-5; D remains ambiguous. The CDR3 runs 13 residues. Per germline, CDR1 LNHDA and CDR2 SQIVND (reference sequence). The germline V and J ends were trimmed by 7 bases and 4 bases, with 13 bases remaining between them. The CDR3 is CASNGLGTETQYF. CDR3 in DNA: TGTGCCAGTAATGGGCTAGGTACAGAGACCCAGTACTTC.

This clonotype was counted between two and nine times. This chain links TRBV7-9 with TRBJ2-5; D unclear. The germline V and J ends were trimmed by 5 bases and 1 base, with 11 bases remaining between them. Per the germline V gene, CDR1 is SEHNR and CDR2 is FQNEAQ (reference sequence). This CDR3 region has 14 residues. CDR3 amino acids: CASSRASRQETQYF. The CDR3 bases are TGTGCCAGCAGCCGAGCGTCTCGCCAAGAGACCCAGTACTTC.

This clonotype was seen ten or more times. The V call is TRBV4-3, the J call TRBJ1-3; unclear D gene. Trimming left V 6 bases short and J 0 bases short, with 12 bases between. The CDR3 runs to 15 residues. The germline V gene encodes CDR1 LGHNA and CDR2 YSLEER. DNA of the CDR3: TGCGCCAGCAGGCTTACAGCGAACTCTGGAAACACCATATATTTT. This translates into CASRLTANSGNTIYF.

This clonotype showed up just a few times. The gene calls are TRBV6-1 and TRBJ2-3; 14 positions agree with TRBD2. Germline V gives CDR1 MNHNS, CDR2 SASEGT. V lost 6 bases and J lost 6; bases outside the gene matches: 5. The CDR3 contains 15 residues. CDR3 nucleotides: TGTGCCAGCAGCAGACTAGCGGGGGGGCAGGATACGCAGTATTTT. This translates into CASSRLAGGQDTQYF.

This clonotype has at least ten counts. J is TRBJ2-5 and V is TRBV3-1, with D tentatively TRBD2 (6 bases). Germline V gives CDR1 LGHDT, CDR2 YNNKEL (reference sequence). There are 14 residues in the CDR3. V lost 0 bases and J lost 5, with 10 bases in between. The CDR3 sequence is CASSQDGSRETQYF. DNA of the CDR3: TGTGCCAGCAGCCAAGACGGGAGTAGGGAGACCCAGTACTTC.

CDR3 DNA sequence: TGTGCCAGCAGCTTGGGGACAGGGGAAAAAGAGACCCAGTACTTC. This translates into CASSLGTGEKETQYF. The V call is TRBV7-9, the J call TRBJ2-5; 10 positions match TRBD1. Trimming cost V 3 bases and J 3 bases; bases outside gene matches: 4. Germline V CDR1 and CDR2: SEHNR, FQNEAQ (reference sequence). The CDR3 spans 15 residues.

The chain joins TRBV28 to TRBJ2-7, with 7 bases matching TRBD1. The trim removed 6 bases at V and 2 bases at J, leaving 4 bases unmatched. Germline V gene lookup returns CDR1 MDHEN and CDR2 SYDVKM. CDR3 length equals 13 residues. The CDR3 nucleotides read TGTGCCAGCAGACCGCAGGGGGCCTACGAGCAGTACTTC. It translates to CASRPQGAYEQYF.

This clonotype was counted a few times. This chain links TRBV3-1 with TRBJ2-2; weak D call: TRBD1 (5 bases). V was shortened by 3 bases and J by 0 bases, with 11 bases between the two germline ends. The length of the CDR3 is 16 residues. Per the germline V gene, CDR1 is LGHDT and CDR2 is YNNKEL (reference sequence). Here the CDR3 reads CASSHPTASNTGELFF. DNA for the CDR3: TGTGCCAGCAGCCACCCGACAGCCTCGAACACCGGGGAGCTGTTTTTT.

At least ten counts were recorded for this clonotype. The genes are TRBV2 and TRBJ2-7, with TRBD1 matching over 11 bases. The V gene's germline CDR1 is SNHLY and CDR2 FYNNEI. With V trimmed by 1 base and J by 1 base, 6 bases remained unmatched. The CDR3 runs 17 residues. The chain's CDR3 is CASSEGDRGRLSYEQYF. The DNA for the CDR3 is TGTGCCAGCAGTGAAGGGGACAGGGGGAGACTATCCTACGAGCAGTACTTC.

This clonotype has a handful of counts. V usage is TRBV20-1 and J usage is TRBJ2-1; 13 bases are shared with TRBD2. Germline lookup yields CDR1 DFQATT and CDR2 SNEGSKA (reference sequence). After removal of 0 bases from V and 0 bases from J, the junction contained 8 bases not matched to a gene. This CDR3 region has 19 residues. The CDR3 is CSARDRLAGGGGSYNEQFF. The CDR3 nucleotides are TGCAGTGCTAGAGATAGACTAGCGGGAGGCGGGGGCTCCTACAATGAGCAGTTCTTC.

The V call is TRBV6-2 or TRBV6-3, the J call TRBJ2-7; 15 bases are a match to TRBD2. CDR1 is MNHEY, CDR2 SVGEGT, per germline. This CDR3 has 19 residues. The V gene end was trimmed by 2 bases and the J gene end by 5 bases; junction bases not matched to a gene: 13. CDR3 DNA: TGTGCCAGCAGTTACGATGGTTCGGGACTAGCGGGAGGAGGAGACGAGCAGTACTTC. Amino acids: CASSYDGSGLAGGGDEQYF.

This sequence joins TRBV28 and TRBJ2-1; no definite D call. This CDR3 spans 15 amino acids. Trimming took 5 bases from V and 8 from J, leaving 19 bases between them. CDR1 is MDHEN and CDR2 is SYDVKM in the germline V gene. CDR3 sequence (DNA): TGTGCCAGCAGTCCAGACTGGTCAGGACCGGATGAGCAGTTCTTC. Translated: CASSPDWSGPDEQFF.

The genes are TRBV25-1 and TRBJ2-1, with TRBD1 identical over 9 bases. There are 13 residues in the CDR3. V lost 9 bases, J lost 8 bases, and 8 bases stayed unmatched. The germline CDR1 and CDR2 sequences are MGHDK and SYGVNS. In DNA form, the CDR3 reads TGTGCCAGTAAGCCGGGACAGGGTCATGAGCAGTTCTTC. Its protein product is CASKPGQGHEQFF.

This sequence joins TRBV4-3 and TRBJ2-6, with a tentative D call TRBD2 (6 bases). V was pared by 6 bases and J by 1 base, with 13 bases between. CDR1 is LGHNA and CDR2 is YSLEER in the germline V gene. This CDR3 spans 16 amino acids. CDR3 DNA sequence: TGCGCCAGCAGTCTTATGGCGGGGTCTGGGGCCAACGTCCTGACTTTC. Translating it yields CASSLMAGSGANVLTF.

The chain combines TRBV12-3 or TRBV12-4 with TRBJ1-6; no clear D gene. Trimming left V 7 bases short and J 6 bases short, with 10 bases between. The CDR3 consists of 13 residues. For the CDR3, the DNA is TGTGCCAGCACTCCCCGAAGTAATTCACCCCTCCACTTT. It specifies CASTPRSNSPLHF.

This clonotype was counted many times. J is TRBJ2-5 and V is TRBV7-9, with 8 bases fitting TRBD1. Losses at the gene ends were 5 bases for V and 5 bases for J; bases not matched to a gene: 10. Germline V gene data show CDR1 as SEHNR and CDR2 as FQNEAQ (reference sequence). The CDR3 loop spans 15 amino acids. CDR3 sequence reads: CASSPGQGASETQYF. CDR3 sequence (DNA): TGTGCCAGCAGCCCCGGTCAGGGGGCGTCGGAGACCCAGTACTTC.

This clonotype came up many times. V and J are TRBV5-5 and TRBJ2-5; D is uncertain. In germline, CDR1 is SGHKS, CDR2 YYEKEE (reference sequence). With 5 bases removed from V and 5 bases from J, the gap between germline ends came to 10 bases. The CDR3 covers 12 residues. CDR3 coding DNA: TGTGCCAGCAGTCGGCGAGAGGAGACCCAGTACTTC. The encoded protein is CASSRREETQYF.

This clonotype was detected a few times. The rearrangement uses TRBV6-6 and TRBJ2-1; 8 nucleotides match TRBD2. V lost 7 bases and J lost 5; bases outside the gene matches: 7. The V gene's germline CDR1 is MNHNY and CDR2 SVGAGI (reference sequence). The CDR3 is made up of 14 amino acids. CDR3 protein: CASNPLADDNEQFF. The CDR3 DNA reads TGTGCCAGCAACCCACTAGCGGACGACAATGAGCAGTTCTTC.